The 10 T cell receptor beta chains below were found in one sample sequenced in a study of cytomegalovirus exposure and HLA in healthy donors. The PCR ran on 60 Vbeta and 13 Jbeta primers. The method was immunoSEQ multiplex PCR; TCRdb's version includes in-frame clones alone and lacks a portion of them. The sample shows 150,000 to 200,000 clones, 65% to 85% of them seen only once. Input material: PBMCs. The receptors were gathered from a male donor in good health and CMV-seropositive.

J is TRBJ2-5 and V is TRBV6-5; D gene uncertain. This CDR3 has 15 amino acids. Germline V gene data show CDR1 as MNHEY and CDR2 as SVGAGI. V was clipped by 6 bases and J by 2 bases, with 16 bases between them. The CDR3, as DNA: TGTGCCAGCAGCCTAGACGGCGTTAAACAAGAGACCCAGTACTTC. This encodes CASSLDGVKQETQYF.

The rearrangement links TRBV7-2 to TRBJ2-7; tentative D call: TRBD2 (6 bases). This CDR3 is 15 amino acids long. Looked up from germline, CDR1 is SGHTA and CDR2 is FQGNSA. Trimming left V 4 bases short and J 3 bases short, with 16 bases between. This chain's CDR3 is CASSSASGTYYEQYF. As DNA, the CDR3 is TGTGCCAGCAGCTCTGCATCCGGGACTTACTACGAGCAGTACTTC.

The V gene is TRBV28, the J gene TRBJ1-4, with D possibly being TRBD1 (5 bases). The V and J ends lost 6 bases and 5 bases respectively, with 13 bases between them. The CDR3 spans 14 residues. Per the germline V gene, CDR1 is MDHEN and CDR2 is SYDVKM. DNA of the CDR3: TGTGCCAGCAGAAACGCCCACAGGAATGAAAAACTGTTTTTT. Protein sequence: CASRNAHRNEKLFF. The full variable domain, its missing parts supplied by reference TRBV28 and TRBJ1-4, is DVKVTQSSRYLVKRTGEKVFLECVQDMDHENMFWYRQDPGLGLRLIYFSYDVKMKEKGDIPEGYSVSREKKERFSLILESASTNQTSMYLCASRNAHRNEKLFFGSGTQLSVL.

The sample holds one count of this clone. The chain combines TRBV4-1 with TRBJ2-7; D not certain. In germline, CDR1 is MGHRA, CDR2 YSYEKL. There are 14 residues in the CDR3. V lost 0 bases and J 2 bases, leaving 8 bases between the germline ends. The CDR3 region has the DNA TGCGCCAGCAGCCAAGAACAGCCCCCCTACGAGCAGTACTTC. Translation gives CASSQEQPPYEQYF.

J is TRBJ1-2 and V is TRBV19; possible D gene TRBD1, 5 bases. This CDR3 is built from 13 residues. Germline assignment: CDR1 LNHDA and CDR2 SQIVND (reference sequence). The ends were cut back, 11 bases at V and 6 bases at J, with 19 bases in the middle. The CDR3 spells CAGIKTDFNGYTF. CDR3 sequence (DNA): TGTGCCGGCATTAAGACAGATTTTAATGGCTACACCTTC.

The chain uses TRBV6-5 and TRBJ2-5; D perhaps matches TRBD1 (5 bases). The J call may be faulty, since TRBJ2-7 better matches the DNA end. CDR1 is MNHEY, CDR2 SVGAGI, per germline. This CDR3 contains 13 residues. Here the CDR3 reads CASRDSLSYEQYF. As DNA, the CDR3 is TGTGCCAGCAGAGACAGCCTCTCCTACGAGCAGTACTTC.

This clone was observed a handful of times. The V gene is TRBV21-1, the J gene TRBJ2-7; no DNA check was done on the table's D call, TRBD2. TRBV21-1 is an annotated pseudogene. CDR3 length equals 18 residues. Here the CDR3 reads CASSKVRGTSGGLAEQYF. CDR3 nucleotide sequence: TGTGCCAGCAGCAAAGTCCGCGGGACTAGCGGGGGACTGGCCGAGCAGTACTTC.

The rearrangement joins TRBV5-1 to TRBJ2-3; 7 bases are shared with TRBD1. This CDR3 region has 15 residues. V lost 6 bases to trimming and J lost 2 bases; unmatched junction nucleotides: 9. CDR1 is SGHRS, CDR2 YFSETQ, per germline. The CDR3 loop is CASNIATGNTDTQYF. The CDR3 region has the DNA TGCGCCAGCAACATAGCGACAGGGAACACAGATACGCAGTATTTT.

J is TRBJ2-3 and V is TRBV10-3; D may be TRBD2 (6 bases). The V and J ends lost 0 bases and 6 bases respectively, with 7 bases between them. Germline CDR1 is ENHRY and CDR2 is SYGVKD. The CDR3 is 13 amino acids. CDR3 in amino acids: CAISESEGDTQYF. In nucleotides, the CDR3 is TGTGCCATCAGTGAGTCGGAGGGGGATACGCAGTATTTT.

This sequence joins TRBV6-1 and TRBJ2-7, with TRBD1 matching 7 bases. V dropped 11 bases and J dropped 4; count of bases not matched to a gene: 5. The V gene's germline CDR1 is MNHNS and CDR2 SASEGT. CDR3 length equals 11 residues. The CDR3: CAGEGAYEQYF. CDR3 DNA: TGTGCCGGTGAGGGGGCGTACGAGCAGTACTTC.